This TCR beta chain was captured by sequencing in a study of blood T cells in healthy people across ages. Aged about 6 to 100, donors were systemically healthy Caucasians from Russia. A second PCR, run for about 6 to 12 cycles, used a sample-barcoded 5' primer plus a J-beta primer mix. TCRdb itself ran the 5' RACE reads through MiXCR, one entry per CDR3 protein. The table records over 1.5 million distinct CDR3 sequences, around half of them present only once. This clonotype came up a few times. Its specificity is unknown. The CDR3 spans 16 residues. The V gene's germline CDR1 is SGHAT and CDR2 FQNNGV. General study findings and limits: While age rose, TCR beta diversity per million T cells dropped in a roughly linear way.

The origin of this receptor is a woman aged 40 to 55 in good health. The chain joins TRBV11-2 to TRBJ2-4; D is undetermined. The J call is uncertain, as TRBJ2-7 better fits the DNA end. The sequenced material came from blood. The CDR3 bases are TGTGCCAGCAGCTTAGATCCGAGTTTGGCAGTCTACGAGCAGTACTTC. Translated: CASSLDPSLAVYEQYF.